Sequencing of this TCR beta chain was carried out in a study of low-dose radiotherapy and immunotherapy resistance in tumors. This clonotype appeared many times. V lost 5 bases to trimming and J lost 2 bases, with 19 bases between them. This CDR3 is built from 16 residues. From germline, CDR1 is LGHDT and CDR2 YNNKEL (reference sequence). With TRAV- and TRBV-specific primers, first-strand cDNA was made, covering the alpha and beta chains. PCR amplification of the TCRs was performed with Phusion for 15 to 25 PCR cycles, and it relied on a constant-region primer together with a V-primer adapter. TCRdb re-called the reads with MiXCR, one entry per CDR3 protein. The table includes about 39,000 distinct CDR3 sequences, about a fifth detected once. Time point of the sample: after trial treatment. The treatment denotes: LDRT plus nivolumab, ipilimumab, low-dose cyclophosphamide and aspirin (RACIN trial). Donors, who were enrolled in a single-arm phase I dose-escalation trial, received nivolumab, ipilimumab, aspirin, low-dose cyclophosphamide and low-dose radiotherapy.

The clonotype originates from a female donor with ovarian cancer. Sequences were derived from PBMCs, sampled after low-dose radiotherapy plus immunotherapy. The chain couples TRBV3-1 to TRBJ2-7, with D maybe TRBD2 (6 bases). Written as DNA, the CDR3 is TGTGCCAGCAGCGACTATCTTAGCGGATCTACCTACGAGCAGTACTTC. It codes for CASSDYLSGSTYEQYF.